This T cell receptor beta chain originates from a study of blood T cell repertoires in COVID-19. Study-level background: Spain, Italy and the United States supplied samples that represented acute and convalescent COVID-19. The cDNA or gDNA used as material had been derived from T cells, B-cell-depleted T cells, or PBMCs.

Authors' analysis steps: By means of reference gene primer amplification, nucleated cell counts were estimated. Sequencing was performed with immunoSEQ multiplex PCR; in TCRdb, only in-frame clones are kept and a portion is missing. Clone size and V and J calls were adopted from that table, with D and trimming inferred from the DNA. The sample comprises about 170,000 clones, 85% to 90% of which are singletons, and roughly 11% rests with the top ten. CDR1 is SGDLS and CDR2 is YYNGEE in the germline V gene. Losses at the gene ends were 4 bases for V and 0 bases for J; bases not matched to a gene: 7. The length of the CDR3 is 16 residues. Only a few counts were recorded for this clone. Patients in Seattle were enrolled during active infection, then followed longitudinally.

This TCR came from a woman aged 60-75 years with COVID-19, enrolled during active disease. The sequencing input was peripheral blood. The chain has TRBV9 and TRBJ1-5; 7 bases are a match to TRBD1. CDR3 bases: TGTGCCAGCAGCCAAACCTGGGACAGTAGCAATCAGCCCCAGCATTTT. Translation gives CASSQTWDSSNQPQHF.